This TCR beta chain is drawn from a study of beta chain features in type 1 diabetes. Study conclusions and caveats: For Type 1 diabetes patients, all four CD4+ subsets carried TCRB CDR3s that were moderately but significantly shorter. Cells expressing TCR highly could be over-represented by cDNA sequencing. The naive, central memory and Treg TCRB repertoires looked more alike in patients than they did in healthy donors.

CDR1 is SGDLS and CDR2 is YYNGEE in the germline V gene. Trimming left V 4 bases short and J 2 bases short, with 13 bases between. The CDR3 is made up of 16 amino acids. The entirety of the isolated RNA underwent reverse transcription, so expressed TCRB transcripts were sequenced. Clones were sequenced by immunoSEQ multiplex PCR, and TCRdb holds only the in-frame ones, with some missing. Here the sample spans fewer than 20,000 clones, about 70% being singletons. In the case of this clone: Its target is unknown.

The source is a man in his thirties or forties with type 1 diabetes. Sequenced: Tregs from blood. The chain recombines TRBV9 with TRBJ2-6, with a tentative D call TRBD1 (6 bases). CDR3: CASSTTGYAGANVLTF. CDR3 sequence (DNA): TGTGCCAGCAGCACCACAGGGTACGCTGGGGCCAACGTCCTGACTTTC.